Listed below are T cell receptor beta chains from one sample, sequenced in a study of T-cell reconstitution after alpha-beta-depleted transplantation in children. TCRdb itself ran the PCR reads through MiXCR, one entry per CDR3 protein. The sample lists about 500,000 distinct CDR3 sequences; around 10% were seen once. The source was PBMCs, mostly from graft donor cells, collected 180 days after TCRalphabeta/CD19-depleted stem cell transplant. The receptors were gathered from a female patient aged 2 to 10 who had a stem cell transplant for aplastic anemia, so the T cells may come from the graft donor. The CDR3 runs from the conserved cysteine through the conserved F or W. A D gene is named only where the DNA matches it firmly. Size values are once, few and many counts, or a class for expanded clones, and some rows have none.

few,TRBD1,TRBJ1-1,TRBV12-3/TRBV12-4,19,TGTGCCAGCAGTTTAGCGCGTGGGGGGACAGGAACGGGGAACACTGAAGCTTTCTTT,CASSLARGGTGTGNTEAFF
-,TRBD1,TRBJ1-6,TRBV7-2,15,TGTGCCAGCAGCTTATGGGGACAGGGGAATTCACCCCTCCACTTT,CASSLWGQGNSPLHF
-,TRBD2,TRBJ2-4,TRBV20-1,19,TGCAGTGCTAGAGATCCGGGACTAGCGGGAGAGTTAGCCAAAAACATTCAGTACTTC,CSARDPGLAGELAKNIQYF
many,TRBD1,TRBJ2-3,TRBV11-2,15,TGTGCCAGCAGGATGGGACAGGGAGGTACAGATACGCAGTATTTT,CASRMGQGGTDTQYF
few,TRBD2,TRBJ2-1,TRBV9,16,TGTGCCAGCAGCGGAGGACTAGCGGAGCCTGGGAATGAGCAGTTCTTC,CASSGGLAEPGNEQFF
few,-,TRBJ2-3,TRBV6-5,17,TGTGCCAGCAGTTACTCGTCTCAGAGGGCGAGCACAGATACGCAGTATTTT,CASSYSSQRASTDTQYF
few,-,TRBJ2-2,TRBV20-1,13,TGCAGTGCTAGAGTGGGAGTGGCCGGGGAGCTGTTTTTT,CSARVGVAGELFF
few,-,TRBJ2-1,TRBV7-9,15,TGTGCCAGCAGCTTACTCCTAGCGAGTTCCAATGAGCAGTTCTTC,CASSLLLASSNEQFF
-,TRBD2,TRBJ2-3,TRBV7-2,15,TGTGCCAGCAGCAGGGACTACCGACCCACAGATACGCAGTATTTT,CASSRDYRPTDTQYF
once,-,TRBJ1-5,TRBV20-1,16,TGCAGTGCTAGCTTCGCACCCCGACATGTAGATCAGCCCCAGCATTTT,CSASFAPRHVDQPQHF
-,TRBD1,TRBJ2-1,TRBV20-1,12,TGCAGCCGGATGAGGGGGCTAGAAGAGCAGTTCTTC,CSRMRGLEEQFF
many,TRBD1,TRBJ1-6,TRBV4-1,16,TGCGCCAGCAGCCAAGAAGGGGAGGGGGCCGGTTCACCCCTCCACTTT,CASSQEGEGAGSPLHF
few,-,TRBJ1-2,TRBV20-1,12,TGCAGTGCAGCCCTTTACGGGTATGGCTACACCTTC,CSAALYGYGYTF
few,-,TRBJ2-7,TRBV3-1,12,TGTGCCAGCAGCCAAGAGGGCCACGAGCAGTACTTC,CASSQEGHEQYF
-,-,TRBJ1-1,TRBV12-3/TRBV12-4,16,TGTGCCAGCAGTTTCTCTCCCCTCAGGGTGGGGACTGAAGCTTTCTTT,CASSFSPLRVGTEAFF
-,-,TRBJ2-3,TRBV7-3,18,TGTGCCAGCAGCTTAACCTCCCTTAGCGGAGGGGGAGGAGATACGCAGTATTTT,CASSLTSLSGGGGDTQYF
few,TRBD2,TRBJ2-7,TRBV6-5,17,TGTGCCAGCAGTTCGTTACAAAGCGGGAGCCATCCTTTCGAGCAGTACTTC,CASSSLQSGSHPFEQYF
many,TRBD2,TRBJ2-3,TRBV29-1,16,TGCAGCGTTACACCCGGGGTAGCGGGAATTGCAGATACGCAGTATTTT,CSVTPGVAGIADTQYF
many,TRBD2,TRBJ2-7,TRBV20-1,15,TGCAGTGCTAGAGATGCTGCGGGGGGTGGGTACGAGCAGTACTTC,CSARDAAGGGYEQYF
-,-,TRBJ1-1,TRBV9,16,TGTGCCAGCAGCCAAGAGCCGTTGCGGGTGAACACTGAAGCTTTCTTT,CASSQEPLRVNTEAFF
few,-,TRBJ2-1,TRBV4-1,14,TGCGCCAGCAGCCATGAGGTGTCCTACAATGAGCAGTTCTTC,CASSHEVSYNEQFF
many,-,TRBJ1-4,TRBV12-3/TRBV12-4,15,TGTGCCAGCAGCTTATACAGGGTAAAGGGTGAAAAACTGTTTTTT,CASSLYRVKGEKLFF
many,-,TRBJ1-2,TRBV4-3,15,TGCGCCAGCAGCCAAGAATGGGGTAACCACTATGGCTACACCTTC,CASSQEWGNHYGYTF
-,-,TRBJ2-1,TRBV6-1,14,TGTGCCAGCAGTCCCGGCGGGCATTACAATCAGCAGTTCTTC,CASSPGGHYNQQFF
few,TRBD1,TRBJ1-2,TRBV20-1,14,TGCAGTGCTTTCGGGACAGGGAGTAACTATGGCTACACCTTC,CSAFGTGSNYGYTF
-,TRBD1,TRBJ2-2,TRBV11-3,16,TGTGCCAGCAGCGCGGGGACAGGGGGAGCGATCGGGGAGCTGTTTTTT,CASSAGTGGAIGELFF
-,-,TRBJ2-5,TRBV7-9,11,TGTGCCATCAGAGGGGGAGAGACCCAGTACTTC,CAIRGGETQYF
-,-,TRBJ2-7,TRBV10-3,15,TGTGCCATCAGTGAGATCGGCAGGTGGGATGACGAGCAGTACTTC,CAISEIGRWDDEQYF
many,-,TRBJ1-1,TRBV29-1,12,TGCAGCGTTGAAGATCGGGAGCCGGAAGCTTTCTTT,CSVEDREPEAFF
-,TRBD1,TRBJ1-2,TRBV4-1,15,TGCGCCAGCAGCCAAGAGGGCAGGGGGCAATATGGCTACACCTTC,CASSQEGRGQYGYTF